The sequence of this T cell receptor beta chain was determined in a study of shared clonotypes between healthy human individuals. Overall study: Aged 18 to 49, the donors were two women and a few men.

Naivety among CD8 cells was defined by CD45RO negativity and positive CCR7 selection, thereby excluding terminally differentiated effector memory CD45RA+ cells. TCRdb keeps only in-frame clones here, not all; method: immunoSEQ multiplex PCR. The sample lists hundreds of thousands of clones, around 96% occurring once. Trimming stripped 1 base from V and 3 bases from J, with 12 bases between. The V gene's germline CDR1 is LNHNV and CDR2 YYDKDF (reference sequence). The CDR3 totals 15 residues. Sequences were obtained from naive CD8+ T cells sorted from blood. The chain joins TRBV15 to TRBJ1-2; tentatively, D is TRBD1 (5 bases). The sequence was collected from a woman aged 25 to 45 in good health. CDR3 in DNA: TGTGCCACCAGCAGAGGTCAGGGTGGCGACTATGGCTACACCTTC. This sequence encodes CATSRGQGGDYGYTF.